Following are 14 T cell receptor beta chains from one sample sequenced in a study of shared clonotypes between healthy human individuals. Repertoires were generated with immunoSEQ multiplex PCR, while TCRdb's copy carries only in-frame clones and drops some. The sample includes over 950,000 clones, around three quarters of them seen just once. Material: memory CD4+ T cells from PBMCs. Subset meaning: CD45RA-negative fraction. The receptors were sampled from a young man in good health. Some clones in this sample may be carry-over from other donors' samples.

This sequence joins TRBV28 and TRBJ2-7; tentatively, D is TRBD2 (6 bases). The CDR3 runs to 16 residues. The germline gives CDR1 MDHEN, CDR2 SYDVKM. V lost 3 bases and J 2 bases, leaving 17 bases between the germline ends. The CDR3 is CASSLGRTLKTYEQYF. The DNA of the CDR3 is TGTGCCAGCAGTTTGGGGAGGACCCTAAAAACCTACGAGCAGTACTTC.

On this clone itself: In the same sample, other DNA sequences code for this CDR3. The gene calls are TRBV18 and TRBJ1-5; no clear D gene. V gave up 5 bases and J gave up 3 bases, with 8 bases separating them. CDR1 and CDR2 (germline): KGHSH, LQKENI. CDR3 size: 13 residues. CDR3 loop: CASSELNNQPQHF. In nucleotides, the CDR3 is TGTGCCAGCTCAGAACTGAACAATCAGCCCCAGCATTTT.

This sequence joins TRBV7-2 and TRBJ1-2; no clear D. CDR3 length: 15 amino acids. Looked up from germline, CDR1 is SGHTA and CDR2 is FQGNSA. Trimming took off 1 base at V and 3 bases at J, with 12 bases between the two ends. The CDR3 DNA reads as TGTGCCAGCAGCTTAGGGGGAAGCAGGCACTATGGCTACACCTTC. Amino acid sequence: CASSLGGSRHYGYTF.

The chain couples TRBV27 to TRBJ2-3; no definite D call. Germline V gives CDR1 MNHEY, CDR2 SMNVEV (reference sequence). The CDR3 runs 13 residues. Between the trimmed V and J ends, which lost 6 bases and 2 bases, there was a span of 9 bases. The CDR3 DNA sequence: TGTGCCAGCAGGCCCCATGCCACAGATACGCAGTATTTT. Protein: CASRPHATDTQYF.

The V call is TRBV11-1, the J call TRBJ2-5; 7 bases are shared with TRBD2. Germline trimming cut 6 bases from V and 4 bases from J; bases unmatched to any gene: 14. Germline-derived CDR1 and CDR2 are SGHAT and FQDESV (reference sequence). The CDR3 is 16 amino acids. The CDR3 reads CASRSRWEGRGETQYF. Written as DNA, the CDR3 is TGTGCCAGCAGGTCTAGGTGGGAGGGGAGAGGAGAGACCCAGTACTTC.

With respect to this clone: In the same sample, other DNA sequences code for this CDR3. The genes are TRBV28 and TRBJ2-7; 10 bases are shared with TRBD1. CDR1 MDHEN and CDR2 SYDVKM come from the germline V gene. There are 14 residues in the CDR3. The V and J ends lost 6 bases and 0 bases, in that order; junction bases with no gene match: 2. For the CDR3, the DNA is TGTGCCAGCAGGGGACAGGGGAGCTCCTACGAGCAGTACTTC. Amino acid sequence: CASRGQGSSYEQYF.

With respect to this clone: Other nucleotide sequences in the sample specify the same CDR3. This chain joins TRBV7-9 and TRBJ1-2; perhaps TRBD1 as D (5 bases). V was pared by 3 bases and J by 3 bases, with 8 bases between. The CDR3 is 13 amino acids. Germline V CDR1 and CDR2: SEHNR, FQNEAQ (reference sequence). CDR3 loop: CASSFGTDYGYTF. CDR3 coding DNA: TGTGCCAGCAGCTTCGGGACGGACTATGGCTACACCTTC.

This clone was counted a single time. The chain is built from TRBV2 and TRBJ2-3; TRBD2 agrees at 7 bases. Germline-derived CDR1 and CDR2 are SNHLY and FYNNEI. The CDR3 has 15 residues. V shed 4 bases and J 6 bases; nucleotides not matched to a gene: 10. As DNA, the CDR3 is TGTGCCAGCAGTGGGCCGTCTAGCGGAGGGGATACGCAGTATTTT. Translating it yields CASSGPSSGGDTQYF. Based on the CDR3 plus reference TRBV2 and TRBJ2-3, the full variable domain is EPEVTQTPSHQVTQMGQEVILRCVPISNHLYFYWYRQILGQKVEFLVSFYNNEISEKSEIFDDQFSVERPDGSNFTLKIRSTKLEDSAMYFCASSGPSSGGDTQYFGPGTRLTVL.

The V gene is TRBV11-3, the J gene TRBJ2-7; 10 positions agree with TRBD1. Losses at the gene ends were 5 bases for V and 0 bases for J; bases not matched to a gene: 7. Per germline, CDR1 SGHNT and CDR2 YENEEA. This CDR3 has 16 residues. The CDR3 here is CASSHGDRGGSYEQYF. CDR3 DNA: TGTGCCAGCAGCCACGGGGACAGGGGCGGCTCCTACGAGCAGTACTTC.

To note about this clone: The same CDR3 also results from other DNA sequences found in this sample. CDR3 protein: CASSLVGGEETQYF. CDR3 bases: TGCGCCAGCAGCTTGGTAGGGGGAGAAGAGACCCAGTACTTC. V and J are TRBV5-1 and TRBJ2-5; D may be TRBD1 (6 bases). The ends were cut back, 0 bases at V and 3 bases at J, with 9 bases in the middle. The CDR3 is made up of 14 amino acids. In germline, CDR1 is SGHRS, CDR2 YFSETQ.

The chain carries TRBV27 and TRBJ1-3; D unresolved. Per the germline V gene, CDR1 is MNHEY and CDR2 is SMNVEV (reference sequence). The CDR3 covers 15 residues. V lost 7 bases and J 0 bases, leaving 13 bases between the germline ends. The CDR3 region has the DNA TGTGCCAGCAACTCCCGGGGAAGCTCTGGAAACACCATATATTTT. This codes for CASNSRGSSGNTIYF.

The chain links TRBV4-1 to TRBJ1-2; 7 nucleotides agree with TRBD1. The CDR3 extends over 15 amino acids. Looked up from germline, CDR1 is MGHRA and CDR2 is YSYEKL. V shed 0 bases and J 7 bases; nucleotides not matched to a gene: 8. The CDR3 region is CASSQDRAGGVGYTF. In nucleotides, the CDR3 is TGCGCCAGCAGCCAAGATCGCGCAGGGGGTGTTGGCTACACCTTC.

The rearrangement uses TRBV27 and TRBJ2-3; D perhaps matches TRBD2 (5 bases). Trimming removed 3 bases from V and 4 bases from J, with 14 bases in between. CDR1 is MNHEY, CDR2 SMNVEV, per germline (reference sequence). CDR3 length: 15 amino acids. The CDR3 DNA is TGTGCCAGCAGTTTTAGGGCGAGCGGCGCAGATACGCAGTATTTT. Protein sequence: CASSFRASGADTQYF.

The J gene is TRBJ1-4, the V gene TRBV20-1; D is unclear. Trimming stripped 3 bases from V and 14 bases from J, with 13 bases between. CDR1 is DFQATT, CDR2 SNEGSKA, per germline (reference sequence). CDR3 length equals 11 residues. CDR3 protein: CSARGVGLLFF. The CDR3 region has the DNA TGCAGTGCTAGGGGCGTGGGTTTGCTGTTTTTT.